These 14 T cell receptor beta chains were sequenced from one sample in a study of blood T cells in healthy people across ages. For the second PCR, which ran for roughly 6 to 12 cycles, a sample-barcoded 5' primer and a J-beta primer mix were used. Each CDR3 protein gets one entry after TCRdb re-called the 5' RACE reads with MiXCR. Of fewer than 750,000 distinct CDR3 sequences listed, about 50% are singletons. The sequenced material came from blood. These receptors all stem from a woman of 80 years or more in good health.

CDR3 in DNA: TGTGCCAGCAGCCAGTGGACTAGCGGGACCTTCTGGCATGCGCAGTATTTT. It is translated as CASSQWTSGTFWHAQYF. This chain connects TRBV3-1 to TRBJ2-3, with 12 nucleotides matching TRBD2. This CDR3 spans 17 amino acids. With 3 bases clipped from V and 10 bases from J, the junction kept 14 bases outside the gene matches. CDR1 and CDR2 (germline): LGHDT, YNNKEL (reference sequence).

The chain uses TRBV29-1 and TRBJ2-4; TRBD2 matches at 11 bases. TRBJ2-7 matches the DNA end more closely, so the J call is doubtful. Germline lookup yields CDR1 SQVTM and CDR2 ANQGSEA. The CDR3 extends over 13 amino acids. CDR3 in amino acids: CSVILAGVVEQYF. The CDR3 DNA reads TGCAGCGTTATACTAGCGGGGGTCGTCGAGCAGTACTTC.

CDR3 region: CASRTSLAGVGNEQFF. CDR3 DNA sequence: TGTGCCAGCCGGACGTCTCTAGCGGGAGTAGGTAATGAGCAGTTCTTC. The J gene is TRBJ2-1, the V gene TRBV27; TRBD2 matches 10 bases. The CDR3 runs to 16 residues. The V gene end was trimmed by 8 bases and the J gene end by 7 bases; junction bases not matched to a gene: 14. Germline V lookup: CDR1 MNHEY, CDR2 SMNVEV (reference sequence).

The chain joins TRBV25-1 to TRBJ2-2, with 10 positions matching TRBD1. The V gene's germline CDR1 is MGHDK and CDR2 SYGVNS. V lost 8 bases and J lost 8; bases outside the gene matches: 8. The CDR3 extends over 14 amino acids. CDR3 DNA sequence: TGTGCCAGCCGGGACAGGGGAGTTATTGGGGAGCTGTTTTTT. Amino acid sequence: CASRDRGVIGELFF.

The chain couples TRBV29-1 to TRBJ2-1, with D unclear. The CDR3 consists of 11 residues. Germline V gives CDR1 SQVTM, CDR2 ANQGSEA. The V gene lost 3 bases and the J gene lost 8 bases, with 8 bases spanning the gap. CDR3 loop: CSVDVGYEQFF. DNA of the CDR3: TGCAGCGTTGATGTGGGATATGAGCAGTTCTTC.

In regard to this clonotype: A much larger clone differs from this one at a single base, so this may be a read error. CDR3 nucleotide sequence: TGTGCCGGCAAACCAGGGACCTCTGGGGCCAACGTCCTGACTTTC. Encoded protein: CAGKPGTSGANVLTF. V gene TRBV6-6 combines with J gene TRBJ2-6, with D perhaps assigned TRBD1 or TRBD2 (5 bases each). Germline loops: CDR1 MNHNY, CDR2 SVGAGI (reference sequence). The CDR3 sequence is 15 residues long. V shed 11 bases and J shed 0 bases, with 14 bases lying between them.

This sequence joins TRBV7-9 and TRBJ1-2, with D perhaps TRBD1 (5 bases). Trimming cost V 4 bases and J 7 bases, with 13 bases left between them. Germline CDR1 is SEHNR and CDR2 is FQNEAQ (reference sequence). The CDR3 contains 13 residues. The CDR3 sequence is CASSSRAKGGYTF. Here the CDR3 DNA reads TGTGCCAGCAGCTCCAGGGCCAAGGGTGGCTACACCTTC.

In this sample, this clonotype turned up a few times. The rearrangement uses TRBV12-3 or TRBV12-4 and TRBJ1-5; no clear D gene. V lost 6 bases and J lost 6, with 9 bases in between. The CDR3 loop spans 12 amino acids. CDR3 region: CASSFTTQPQHF. The CDR3 DNA follows: TGTGCCAGCAGCTTTACCACTCAGCCCCAGCATTTT.

The J gene is TRBJ2-1, the V gene TRBV6-1, with D unresolved. V lost 1 base to trimming and J lost 6 bases, with 13 bases between them. The CDR3 is 15 amino acids. The germline V gene encodes CDR1 MNHNS and CDR2 SASEGT. In DNA, the CDR3 is TGTGCCAGCAGTGAAGATTTGAGGCTGGGCAATGAGCAGTTCTTC. Translation gives CASSEDLRLGNEQFF.

This chain joins TRBV30 and TRBJ1-2; possibly TRBD1 for D (6 bases). The CDR3 has 13 residues. Trimming pared 3 bases from V and 5 bases from J, leaving 13 bases between. The germline gives CDR1 GTSNPN, CDR2 SVGIG (reference sequence). For the CDR3, the DNA is TGTGCCTGGAGGGACAGATTAGGGTATGGCTACACCTTC. This sequence encodes CAWRDRLGYGYTF.

The chain is built from TRBV20-1 and TRBJ1-1; 7 bases are a match to TRBD1. J lost 5 bases, V lost 6 bases, and 9 bases had no gene match. This CDR3 is 13 amino acids long. Germline CDR1 DFQATT, CDR2 SNEGSKA (reference sequence). Here the CDR3 DNA reads TGCAGTGCAGAACGAGGGGGCCGGACTGAAGCTTTCTTT. As protein: CSAERGGRTEAFF.

The table lists this clonotype with many counts. CDR3 residues: CASSPQGQSHYGYTF. In DNA, the CDR3 is TGTGCCAGCTCACCGCAGGGACAAAGCCACTATGGCTACACCTTC. This chain joins TRBV18 and TRBJ1-2; weak D call: TRBD1 (6 bases). CDR1 and CDR2 (germline): KGHSH, LQKENI. Trimming removed 3 bases at V and 3 bases at J, with 14 bases between. CDR3 size: 15 residues.

In regard to this clonotype: This may be a read error: a much more frequent sequence differs by one nucleotide. J is TRBJ2-7 and V is TRBV4-1; no firm D call. Germline values: CDR1 MGHRA, CDR2 YSYEKL. The CDR3 sequence is 12 residues long. The CDR3 loop is CANSHSSYEQYF. The CDR3 DNA follows: TGCGCCAACAGCCACAGCTCCTACGAGCAGTACTTC.

The rearrangement joins TRBV4-1 to TRBJ1-2; unclear D gene. Trimming left V 0 bases short and J 0 bases short, with 5 bases between. The CDR3 totals 14 residues. CDR1 is MGHRA, CDR2 YSYEKL, per germline. CDR3: CASSQEGTNYGYTF. CDR3 in DNA: TGCGCCAGCAGCCAAGAGGGGACTAACTATGGCTACACCTTC.